This is a list of T cell receptor beta chains from one sample in a study of T cell responses to AZD1222 COVID-19 vaccine. The assay was immunoSEQ multiplex PCR, and TCRdb's table has in-frame clones only and misses some. There are about 200,000 clones in the sample; 93% occur only once, and roughly 1% lies in the top ten. Here the sequenced sample was peripheral blood, taken 28 days after the second AZD1222 dose. These receptors were obtained from an adult who received the AZD1222 COVID-19 vaccine. CDR3s include the opening cysteine and the closing phenylalanine or tryptophan. The D gene is left open where the match is weak. Rows give clone size only sometimes, using once, few, many, or a class for an expanded clone.

TRBD2 | TRBJ2-5 | . | TRBV7-9 | TGTGCCAGCAGCCCAGTGGGGGCTAGCGGGGGAGAGACCCAGTACTTC | CASSPVGASGGETQYF
TRBD2 | TRBJ2-5 | . | TRBV7-2 | TGTGCCAGCAGCCTCACTAGCGGGGGGCCTCGAGGGACCCAGTACTTC | CASSLTSGGPRGTQYF
. | TRBJ1-5 | once | TRBV11-2 | TGTGCCAGCAGCTCCGCAGGGGGCAATCAGCCCCAGCATTTT | CASSSAGGNQPQHF
. | TRBJ2-3 | . | TRBV28 | TGTGCCAGCAGTTTTGCTGAGTGGGCGCAGTATTTT | CASSFAEWAQYF
. | TRBJ1-4 | . | TRBV10-3 | TGTGCCATCAGCGTTAGGGAAAAACTGTTTTTT | CAISVREKLFF
. | TRBJ2-6 | . | TRBV6-5 | TGTGCCAGCAGTTACTATCTCTCTGGGGCCAACGTCCTGACTTTC | CASSYYLSGANVLTF
TRBD2 | TRBJ2-3 | . | TRBV19 | TGTGCCAGTAGTCCCCGATGGACTAGCGGGGGAATAGATACGCAGTATTTT | CASSPRWTSGGIDTQYF
TRBD1 | TRBJ1-1 | . | TRBV5-1 | TGCGCCAGCAGCCCGGGGTCGGGGACAGCAACTGAAGCTTTCTTT | CASSPGSGTATEAFF
. | TRBJ1-1 | . | TRBV7-8 | TGTGCCAGCAGCTCCGCCAACACCGGAGGGGGGGGCGCGGGAACTGAAGCTTTCTTT | CASSSANTGGGGAGTEAFF
. | TRBJ1-2 | . | TRBV28 | TGTGCCAGCAGTTTGGCAGGGAGAGCCTATGGCTACACCTTC | CASSLAGRAYGYTF
. | TRBJ1-5 | . | TRBV7-2 | TGTGCCAGCAGCTTAGCAAGCAGGGGCAGCCCTCAGCCCCAGCATTTT | CASSLASRGSPQPQHF
TRBD1 | TRBJ1-2 | once | TRBV3-1/TRBV3-2 | TGTGCCAGCAGCCCCGGGACAGGGGACTATGGCTACACCTTC | CASSPGTGDYGYTF
. | TRBJ1-1 | . | TRBV28 | TGTGCCAGCAGTTTGGTTCAGGGTCGGAAAGCTTTCTTT | CASSLVQGRKAFF
. | TRBJ2-3 | . | TRBV15 | TGTGCCACCAGCAGCTTCGGTGAGTTAGACACGCAGTATTTT | CATSSFGELDTQYF
. | TRBJ1-1 | . | TRBV18 | TGTGCCAGCTCACCACAGACGCAGGGAGGCACTGAAGCTTTCTTT | CASSPQTQGGTEAFF
. | TRBJ2-1 | . | TRBV6-5 | TGTGCCAGCACCGCCCCCGGGACCATAAATGAGCAGTTCTTC | CASTAPGTINEQFF